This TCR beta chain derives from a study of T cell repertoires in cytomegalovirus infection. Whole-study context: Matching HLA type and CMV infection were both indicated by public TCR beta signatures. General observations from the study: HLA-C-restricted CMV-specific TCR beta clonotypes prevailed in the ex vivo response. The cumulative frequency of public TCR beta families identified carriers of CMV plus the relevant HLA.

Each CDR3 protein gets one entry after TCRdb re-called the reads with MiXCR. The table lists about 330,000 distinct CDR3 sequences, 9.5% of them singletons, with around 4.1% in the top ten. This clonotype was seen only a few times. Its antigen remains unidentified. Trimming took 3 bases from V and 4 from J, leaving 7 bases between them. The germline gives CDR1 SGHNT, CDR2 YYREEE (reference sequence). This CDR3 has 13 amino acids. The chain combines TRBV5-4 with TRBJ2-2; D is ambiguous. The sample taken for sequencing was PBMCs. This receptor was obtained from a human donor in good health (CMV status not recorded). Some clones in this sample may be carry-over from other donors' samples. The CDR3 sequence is CASSSWRTGELFF. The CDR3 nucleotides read TGTGCCAGCAGCTCTTGGCGCACCGGGGAGCTGTTTTTT.